The source of this T cell receptor beta chain is a study of beta chain features in type 1 diabetes. The V gene's germline CDR1 is MRHNA and CDR2 SNTAGT. Trimming took 4 bases from V and 0 from J, leaving 6 bases between them. This CDR3 spans 13 amino acids. Findings of the study overall: In every one of the four CD4+ subsets, TCRB CDR3s were moderately but significantly shorter in Type 1 diabetes patients.

TCRB transcripts that were expressed got sequenced, as all of the isolated RNA had been reverse transcribed. Only in-frame clones appear in the TCRdb table, and some are missing; sequencing was by immunoSEQ multiplex PCR. The data hold 400,000 or so clones, with about 10% observed a single time. As to this clone: Antigen: not known.

The source of this sequence is a man aged 30 to 45 with type 1 diabetes. The chain carries TRBV6-4 and TRBJ1-1; perhaps TRBD1 as D (5 bases). The sequenced sample consisted of central memory CD4+ T cells from blood. The CDR3 here is CASSGQMNTEAFF. CDR3 DNA: TGTGCCAGCAGTGGACAGATGAACACTGAAGCTTTCTTT.